The sequence of this T cell receptor (beta chain) was determined in a study of T cell repertoires in cytomegalovirus infection (dated by TCRdb to between 2017 and 2020). Some background on the complete study: Peptide stimulations targeted recently identified HLA-C-restricted CMV epitopes, whose presentation resists viral immunomodulation, together with well-studied HLA-B-restricted epitopes. The HLA type of each donor mattered for the analysis, because public TCR beta signatures pointed to carriage of CMV infection along with the matching HLA type. The investigation overall reported the following: In the ex vivo response, HLA-C-restricted CMV-specific TCR beta clonotypes were dominant, and in two of eight donors the single most frequent clonotype came from this HLA-C-restricted group. Cumulative frequency of public TCR beta family members discriminated carriers of CMV infection plus the relevant HLA type in this cohort and an independent approximately 370-donor cohort.

Notes on this clonotype: Its specific antigen is unknown. No base qualities exist here, and no much larger clone lies one base off it.

V gives up 0 bases and J gives up 6 bases, and the segment between their germline ends measures 14 bases. From a lookup of the germline V gene, CDR1 and CDR2 are KGHSH and LQKENI. The CDR3 measures 16 amino acids from cysteine to phenylalanine. Only CDR3 DNA remains: 48 bases, in frame from the first base. Sequencing relied on an Illumina HiSeq 1500. The public sequencing data were trimmed at Q25 with fastp and processed into clonotypes with MiXCR by TCRdb, which kept only in-frame beta chains. Under each unique CDR3 protein, matching rows form one entry showing the most common genes and DNA. A total of some 940,000 distinct CDR3 sequences appear in this sample, roughly 30% of them only once. The ten largest account for over 12% of the sample. This sample's treatment or condition label indicates: in vitro stimulation with specific CMV peptide epitopes to enrich CMV-specific T cells.

This TCR came from a human donor in good health (CMV status not recorded). Some clones in this sample may be carry-over from other donors' samples. This receptor chain uses TRBV18 and TRBJ1-4, and TRBD1 may be the D gene, going by 5 matching bases. Sample: cultured CD8+ T cells from PBMCs, taken from culture after CMV antigen stimulation. CDR3 loop: CASSPPTVQGDEKLFF. The DNA is TGTGCCAGCTCACCACCGACGGTGCAGGGTGATGAAAAACTGTTTTTT.